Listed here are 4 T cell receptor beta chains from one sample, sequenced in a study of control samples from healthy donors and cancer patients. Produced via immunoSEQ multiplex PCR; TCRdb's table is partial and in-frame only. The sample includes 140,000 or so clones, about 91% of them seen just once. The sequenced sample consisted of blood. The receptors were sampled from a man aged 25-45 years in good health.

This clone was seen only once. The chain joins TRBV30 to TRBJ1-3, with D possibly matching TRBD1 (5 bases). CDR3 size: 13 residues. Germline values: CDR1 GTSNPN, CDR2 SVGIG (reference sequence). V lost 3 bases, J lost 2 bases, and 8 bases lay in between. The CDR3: CAWRGDPGNTIYF. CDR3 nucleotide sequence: TGTGCCTGGAGGGGGGACCCTGGAAACACCATATATTTT.

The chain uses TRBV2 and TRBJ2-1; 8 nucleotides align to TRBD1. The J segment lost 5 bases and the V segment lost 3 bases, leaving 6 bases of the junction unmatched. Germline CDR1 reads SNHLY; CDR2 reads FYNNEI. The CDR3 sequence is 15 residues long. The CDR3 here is CASSESQGAHNEQFF. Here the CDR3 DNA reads TGTGCCAGCAGTGAGTCTCAGGGGGCCCACAATGAGCAGTTCTTC. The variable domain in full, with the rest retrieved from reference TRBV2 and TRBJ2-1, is EPEVTQTPSHQVTQMGQEVILRCVPISNHLYFYWYRQILGQKVEFLVSFYNNEISEKSEIFDDQFSVERPDGSNFTLKIRSTKLEDSAMYFCASSESQGAHNEQFFGPGTRLTVL.

The CDR3 region has the DNA TGTGCCAGCAGCCAAGATGGGAGCGGGGGGGAAGGTACGCAGTATTTT. Its translation: CASSQDGSGGEGTQYF. The chain couples TRBV14 to TRBJ2-3, with TRBD2 matching 10 bases. This CDR3 is 16 amino acids long. The germline V gene encodes CDR1 SGHDN and CDR2 FVKESK. V was clipped by 0 bases and J by 8 bases; unmatched bases: 8.

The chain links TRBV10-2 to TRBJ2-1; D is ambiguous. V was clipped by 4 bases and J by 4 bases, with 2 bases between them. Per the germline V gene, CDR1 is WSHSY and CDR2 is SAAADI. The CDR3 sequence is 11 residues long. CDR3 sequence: CASSGYNEQFF. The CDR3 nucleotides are TGCGCCAGCAGTGGTTACAATGAGCAGTTCTTC.